The 31 T cell receptor beta chains listed next were all sequenced from one sample in a study of shared clonotypes between healthy human individuals. This table comes from immunoSEQ multiplex PCR, and its TCRdb copy is limited to in-frame clones, with some not included. This repertoire shows about 460,000 clones, 77% found once; its top ten account for 9.5% to 15%. The sequencing sample was made of PBMCs. All receptors come from a woman between 40 and 55 years old in good health. Some clones in this sample may be carry-over from other donors' samples.

The genes are TRBV7-3 and TRBJ2-3; D is perhaps TRBD1 (6 bases). The CDR3 contains 14 residues. Between the trimmed V and J ends, which lost 0 bases and 6 bases, there was a span of 10 bases. Germline lookup yields CDR1 SGHTA and CDR2 FQGTGA. This chain's CDR3 is CASSLTGGGDTQYF. The CDR3 DNA sequence: TGTGCCAGCAGCTTAACTGGGGGCGGGGATACGCAGTATTTT.

V gene TRBV6-1 combines with J gene TRBJ2-3; TRBD2 matches 9 bases. After removal of 10 bases from V and 3 bases from J, the junction contained 11 bases not matched to a gene. The CDR3 sequence is 15 residues long. The germline V gene encodes CDR1 MNHNS and CDR2 SASEGT. CDR3 sequence: CATAASSGRTDTQYF. The CDR3 nucleotides are TGTGCCACCGCGGCGAGTAGCGGGAGAACAGATACGCAGTATTTT.

This clone was detected once. The chain has TRBV15 and TRBJ2-7, with a tentative D call TRBD2 (6 bases). The CDR3 consists of 14 residues. Germline-derived CDR1 and CDR2 are LNHNV and YYDKDF (reference sequence). Trimming pared 3 bases from V and 4 bases from J, leaving 13 bases between. The CDR3 region is CATSRAAGAYEQYF. The DNA for the CDR3 is TGTGCCACCAGCAGGGCAGCGGGCGCTTACGAGCAGTACTTC.

This chain uses TRBV28 with TRBJ1-1; D gene ambiguous. The CDR3 consists of 15 residues. V was pared by 5 bases and J by 1 base, with 14 bases between. Germline V CDR1 and CDR2: MDHEN, SYDVKM. In nucleotides, the CDR3 is TGTGCCAGCAGTCCTCGCTCCCACGGGAACACTGAAGCTTTCTTT. It codes for CASSPRSHGNTEAFF.

V is TRBV30 and J is TRBJ1-4; maybe TRBD1 (5 bases). Trimming shortened V by 2 bases and J by 5 bases, and 12 bases separated the two germline ends. The CDR3 contains 14 residues. Germline CDR1 is GTSNPN and CDR2 is SVGIG (reference sequence). CDR3 region: CAWSRRQLNEKLFF. Here the CDR3 DNA reads TGTGCCTGGAGTAGAAGACAGCTCAATGAAAAACTGTTTTTT.

The rearrangement links TRBV5-1 to TRBJ1-1; D is undetermined. Germline V lookup: CDR1 SGHRS, CDR2 YFSETQ. The CDR3 length is 14 residues. Trimming removed 4 bases at V and 6 bases at J, with 16 bases between. CDR3 sequence reads: CASSPQGSSAEAFF. In DNA, the CDR3 is TGCGCCAGCAGCCCTCAAGGGAGTTCGGCTGAAGCTTTCTTT.

This clone was found once. It differs at one base from a far larger clone, so likely a read error. The chain joins TRBV29-1 to TRBJ2-1; a weak D match, TRBD1 (6 bases). The V and J ends lost 6 bases and 9 bases respectively, with 18 bases between them. The germline gives CDR1 SQVTM, CDR2 ANQGSEA. The length of the CDR3 is 13 residues. The CDR3, as DNA: TGCAGCGTCGCTGTTACAGGGAACAGTGAGCAGTTCTTC. Translating it yields CSVAVTGNSEQFF.

This chain connects TRBV7-9 to TRBJ2-7; D remains ambiguous. V lost 5 bases and J 6 bases, leaving 8 bases between the germline ends. CDR3 size: 11 residues. Germline CDR1 reads SEHNR; CDR2 reads FQNEAQ (reference sequence). CDR3 DNA: TGTGCCAGCAGCCCCCAGACCGAGCAGTACTTC. Translated, it gives CASSPQTEQYF.

V gene TRBV5-1 combines with J gene TRBJ2-1, with 8 bases aligning to TRBD2. There are 17 residues in the CDR3. CDR1 and CDR2 from the germline V gene are SGHRS and YFSETQ. V shed 0 bases, J shed 2 bases, and the junction held 7 bases outside the gene matches. CDR3 nucleotides: TGCGCCAGCAGCTTGGGCCTCGGAGCGGGGGCCTACAATGAGCAGTTCTTC. Translation gives CASSLGLGAGAYNEQFF.

The CDR3 coding sequence is TGTGCCAGCAGTCCCGCTTCGCTGGAATCCAGCGAGCAGTACTTC. This translates into CASSPASLESSEQYF. V gene TRBV28 combines with J gene TRBJ2-7; no clear D gene. In germline, CDR1 is MDHEN, CDR2 SYDVKM. Trimming took off 5 bases at V and 6 bases at J, with 20 bases between the two ends. This CDR3 is 15 amino acids long.

This chain uses TRBV30 with TRBJ1-1; D gene uncertain. V dropped 0 bases and J dropped 7 bases, with 6 bases sitting between them. The CDR3 runs 11 residues. Germline CDR1 is GTSNPN and CDR2 is SVGIG (reference sequence). CDR3 loop: CAWSVGFEAFF. CDR3 nucleotides: TGTGCCTGGAGTGTAGGTTTTGAAGCTTTCTTT.

This rearrangement joins TRBV29-1 to TRBJ1-1; D is ambiguous. There are 12 residues in the CDR3. Germline CDR1 and CDR2: SQVTM and ANQGSEA. V was pared by 7 bases and J by 3 bases, with 12 bases between. The CDR3 DNA reads as TGCAGCGCTGCTAGCAGTTACACTGAAGCTTTCTTT. This gives the protein CSAASSYTEAFF.

This chain uses TRBV19 with TRBJ2-1; 14 bases are a match to TRBD2. Germline V gene lookup returns CDR1 LNHDA and CDR2 SQIVND (reference sequence). The CDR3 sequence is 18 residues long. The V gene end was trimmed by 4 bases and the J gene end by 2 bases; junction bases not matched to a gene: 7. CDR3 in DNA: TGTGCCAGTAGTAACCCGGGGACTAGCGGGAGCCCCTACAATGAGCAGTTCTTC. It is translated as CASSNPGTSGSPYNEQFF. Combining the CDR3 with reference TRBV19 and TRBJ2-1 gives the whole variable domain DGGITQSPKYLFRKEGQNVTLSCEQNLNHDAMYWYRQDPGQGLRLIYYSQIVNDFQKGDIAEGYSVSREKKESFPLTVTSAQKNPTAFYLCASSNPGTSGSPYNEQFFGPGTRLTVL.

V usage is TRBV30 and J usage is TRBJ2-6; 7 nucleotides match TRBD1. The V gene's germline CDR1 is GTSNPN and CDR2 SVGIG (reference sequence). The CDR3 contains 16 residues. The V and J ends lost 2 bases and 0 bases, in that order; junction bases with no gene match: 4. CDR3 region: CAWSWTGTSGANVLTF. The CDR3 DNA sequence: TGTGCCTGGAGTTGGACAGGCACCTCTGGGGCCAACGTCCTGACTTTC.

As for this clone: A much larger clone is a single base away; this may be a read error. The genes are TRBV30 and TRBJ2-1; D possibly matches TRBD1 or TRBD2 (5 bases each). The CDR3 runs to 14 residues. V lost 5 bases, J lost 6 bases, and 17 bases lay in between. The germline CDR1 and CDR2 sequences are GTSNPN and SVGIG (reference sequence). In DNA, the CDR3 is TGTGCCTGGGGTATGGGGGATTGGGGCAATGAGCAGTTCTTC. Its protein is CAWGMGDWGNEQFF. Full variable domain (missing parts from reference TRBV30 and TRBJ2-1): SQTIHQWPATLVQPVGSPLSLECTVEGTSNPNLYWYRQAAGRGLQLLFYSVGIGQISSEVPQNLSASRPQDRQFILSSKKLLLSDSGFYLCAWGMGDWGNEQFFGPGTRLTVL.

This clone occurred a few times. CDR3 DNA: TGCGCCAGCAGTGGGGAGAAGTGGGAGCTGTTTTTT. Translated, it gives CASSGEKWELFF. The chain has TRBV10-2 and TRBJ2-2; tentative D call: TRBD2 (5 bases). V shed 4 bases and J shed 9 bases, with 9 bases lying between them. CDR1 is WSHSY and CDR2 is SAAADI in the germline V gene. This CDR3 region has 12 residues.

This clone was detected ten times or more. V gene TRBV7-2 combines with J gene TRBJ2-3; D is possibly TRBD2 (5 bases). The CDR3 sequence is 14 residues long. Trimming pared 5 bases from V and 6 bases from J, leaving 15 bases between. Germline V gene lookup returns CDR1 SGHTA and CDR2 FQGNSA. The CDR3 protein is CASSAGGGWDTQYF. CDR3 bases: TGTGCCAGCAGCGCCGGCGGAGGTTGGGATACGCAGTATTTT.

With respect to this clone: A single base is all that separates this from a far larger clone, so a read error is likely. This rearrangement joins TRBV29-1 to TRBJ1-2, with D possibly matching TRBD1 (5 bases). Germline CDR1 and CDR2: SQVTM and ANQGSEA. This CDR3 has 14 amino acids. The CDR3 spells CGVEDEGRAGGYTF. For the CDR3, the DNA is TGCGGCGTTGAAGATGAGGGCAGGGCAGGCGGCTACACCTTC. The full variable domain, with the rest looked up from reference TRBV29-1 and TRBJ1-2, is SAVISQKPSRDICQRGTSLTIQCQVDSQVTMMFWYRQQPGQSLTLIATANQGSEATYESGFVIDKFPISRPNLTFSTLTVSNMSPEDSSIYLCGVEDEGRAGGYTFGSGTRLTVV.

The chain links TRBV28 to TRBJ2-7, with 7 positions matching TRBD2. Germline values: CDR1 MDHEN, CDR2 SYDVKM. The CDR3 covers 16 residues. V lost 3 bases and J lost 3; bases outside the gene matches: 11. The CDR3 DNA follows: TGTGCCAGCAGTTTGAGCAGAATGGGGGAGGGCTACGAGCAGTACTTC. It yields the protein CASSLSRMGEGYEQYF.

The V call is TRBV28, the J call TRBJ2-7; 8 positions match TRBD1. The CDR3 is 14 amino acids. The ends lost 8 bases at V and 2 bases at J; junction bases unmatched: 8. Germline V gene data show CDR1 as MDHEN and CDR2 as SYDVKM. DNA of the CDR3: TGTGCCAGCCAGACAGGGGCGACTACCTACGAGCAGTACTTC. Translating it yields CASQTGATTYEQYF.

The chain employs TRBV5-1 and TRBJ1-3; D may be TRBD1 (6 bases). The germline V gene encodes CDR1 SGHRS and CDR2 YFSETQ. This CDR3 is 14 amino acids long. V was shortened by 3 bases and J by 3 bases, with 10 bases between the two germline ends. The CDR3 protein is CASSSQGIGNTIYF. CDR3 bases: TGCGCCAGCAGCTCCCAGGGGATTGGAAACACCATATATTTT.

The V call is TRBV7-9, the J call TRBJ2-7; 9 bases fit TRBD2. Looked up from germline, CDR1 is SEHNR and CDR2 is FQNEAQ (reference sequence). The CDR3 is 15 residues long. The V gene end was trimmed by 6 bases and the J gene end by 4 bases; junction bases not matched to a gene: 10. For the CDR3, the DNA is TGTGCCAGCAGTGCGGGAGGGCGTTCCTCGTACGAGCAGTACTTC. Residues: CASSAGGRSSYEQYF.

This clone was observed at least ten times. The identical CDR3 is also encoded by other nucleotide sequences in the sample. Written as DNA, the CDR3 is TGTGCCAGCATCTCAAGTGTCTGGGCCGGCACAGATACGCAGTATTTT. Translation gives CASISSVWAGTDTQYF. V gene TRBV7-2 combines with J gene TRBJ2-3, with D hard to call. The CDR3 has 16 amino acids. The V end was cut by 7 bases, the J end by 1 base, with 18 bases between. Germline assignment: CDR1 SGHTA and CDR2 FQGNSA.

A word on this clone: A much larger clone differs from this one at a single base, so this may be a read error. Other DNA variants within this sample encode the same CDR3. The gene calls are TRBV18 and TRBJ1-1, with 8 nucleotides matching TRBD1. Per germline, CDR1 KGHSH and CDR2 LQKENI. The length of the CDR3 is 17 residues. CDR3: CASSPRTGSISDTEAFF. The CDR3 nucleotides read TGTGCCAGCTCACCCCGGACAGGGTCTATTTCGGACACTGAGGCTTTCTTT. Together with reference TRBV18 and TRBJ1-1, the CDR3 gives the full variable domain: NAGVMQNPRHLVRRRGQEARLRCSPMKGHSHVYWYRQLPEEGLKFMVYLQKENIIDESGMPKERFSAEFPKEGPSILRIQQVVRGDSAAYFCASSPRTGSISDTEAFFGQGTRLTVV.

The chain is built from TRBV4-1 and TRBJ2-7; D may be TRBD2 (5 bases). Trimming removed 0 bases from V and 5 bases from J, with 14 bases in between. There are 15 residues in the CDR3. The germline gives CDR1 MGHRA, CDR2 YSYEKL. CDR3 amino acids: CASSQEEAVRDEQYF. The DNA for the CDR3 is TGCGCCAGCAGCCAAGAGGAAGCGGTTCGGGACGAGCAGTACTTC.

V gene TRBV5-1 combines with J gene TRBJ2-5; TRBD1 matches at 9 bases. Germline CDR1 reads SGHRS; CDR2 reads YFSETQ. The CDR3 runs 15 residues. Trimming took 0 bases from V and 2 from J; bases not matched to a gene: 2. Here the CDR3 DNA reads TGCGCCAGCAGCTTGGACGGGACAGGGCAAGAGACCCAGTACTTC. Translating it yields CASSLDGTGQETQYF.

In regard to this clone: This is likely an artifact of a read error, given a far larger clone one base away. This same CDR3 is encoded by further DNA sequences in the sample. This chain links TRBV29-1 with TRBJ2-2; 7 nucleotides agree with TRBD2. The CDR3 totals 17 residues. Germline V gene data show CDR1 as SQVTM and CDR2 as ANQGSEA. With V trimmed by 5 bases and J by 0 bases, 12 bases remained unmatched. DNA for the CDR3: TGCAGCGTTATGGGGGGGTCCTTTCCTTCGAACACCGGGGAGCTGTTTTTT. Amino acid sequence: CSVMGGSFPSNTGELFF.

This clone was observed once. This rearrangement joins TRBV10-1 to TRBJ1-2; unclear D gene. The germline V gene has CDR1 WNHNN and CDR2 SYGVQD (reference sequence). V lost 5 bases, J lost 0 bases, and 10 bases lay in between. The length of the CDR3 is 14 residues. DNA for the CDR3: TGCGCCAGCAGTCCCCGGGGAACTAACTATGGCTACACCTTC. Translated, it gives CASSPRGTNYGYTF.

This clone has just one count. This chain connects TRBV27 to TRBJ2-7; 10 bases align to TRBD1. Germline CDR1 reads MNHEY; CDR2 reads SMNVEV (reference sequence). This CDR3 is 15 amino acids long. Trimming removed 8 bases from V and 1 base from J; junction bases left unmatched: 8. The CDR3 bases are TGTGCCAGCCTTTCCCCGGGACAGGGGTCCTACGAGCAGTACTTC. Its protein product is CASLSPGQGSYEQYF.

J is TRBJ1-2 and V is TRBV10-3; perhaps TRBD1 as D (6 bases). With 3 bases removed from V and 1 base from J, the gap between germline ends came to 12 bases. Looked up from germline, CDR1 is ENHRY and CDR2 is SYGVKD. The CDR3 loop spans 15 amino acids. The CDR3 region is CAISDSGQINYGYTF. The CDR3 nucleotides are TGTGCCATCAGTGACTCGGGACAAATTAACTATGGCTACACCTTC.

About this clone: Just one base apart from a much larger clone, this may be a read error. This rearrangement joins TRBV10-3 to TRBJ2-1; 8 positions agree with TRBD2. The length of the CDR3 is 14 residues. Losses at the gene ends were 1 base for V and 9 bases for J; bases not matched to a gene: 5. The germline V gene has CDR1 ENHRY and CDR2 SYGVKD. The DNA of the CDR3 is TGTGCCATCAGTGAGTTTAGCGGGAAGGCTGAGCAGTTCTTC. This gives the protein CAISEFSGKAEQFF.